The clone carrying this T cell receptor (beta chain) was seen ten or more times. Its matching antigen is unknown. The source of the sample is a study of identical twins. V lost 5 bases and J 10 bases, leaving 15 bases between the germline ends. From germline, CDR1 is MDHEN and CDR2 SYDVKM. The CDR3 sequence is 13 residues long. One entry per CDR3 protein results from TCRdb running MiXCR on the 5' RACE reads. The data show 150,000 or so distinct CDR3 sequences, under 4.5% seen once. Whole-study results and caveats: High-abundance cord blood beta clonotypes had fewer insertions; memory repertoires showed none.

The source is a man between 18 and 35 years old in good health. Sequencing was performed on memory T cells sorted from blood. The chain combines TRBV28 with TRBJ2-1; maybe TRBD2 (5 bases). This CDR3 reads CASSPTRIREQFF. CDR3 DNA: TGTGCCAGCAGTCCTACTAGGATAAGGGAGCAGTTCTTC.